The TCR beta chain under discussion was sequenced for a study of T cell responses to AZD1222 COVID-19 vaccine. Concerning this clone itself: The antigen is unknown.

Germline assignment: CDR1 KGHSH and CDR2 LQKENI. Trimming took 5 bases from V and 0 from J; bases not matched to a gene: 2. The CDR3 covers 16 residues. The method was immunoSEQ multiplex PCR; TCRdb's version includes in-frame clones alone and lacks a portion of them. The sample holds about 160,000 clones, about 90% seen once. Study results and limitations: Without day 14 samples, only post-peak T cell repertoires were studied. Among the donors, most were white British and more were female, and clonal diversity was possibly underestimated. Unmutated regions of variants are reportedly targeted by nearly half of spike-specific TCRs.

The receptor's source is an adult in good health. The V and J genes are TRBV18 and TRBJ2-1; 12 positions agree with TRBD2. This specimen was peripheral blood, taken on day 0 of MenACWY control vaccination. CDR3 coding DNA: TGTGCCAGCTCAACGACTAGCGGGAGCTCCTACAATGAGCAGTTCTTC. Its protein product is CASSTTSGSSYNEQFF.